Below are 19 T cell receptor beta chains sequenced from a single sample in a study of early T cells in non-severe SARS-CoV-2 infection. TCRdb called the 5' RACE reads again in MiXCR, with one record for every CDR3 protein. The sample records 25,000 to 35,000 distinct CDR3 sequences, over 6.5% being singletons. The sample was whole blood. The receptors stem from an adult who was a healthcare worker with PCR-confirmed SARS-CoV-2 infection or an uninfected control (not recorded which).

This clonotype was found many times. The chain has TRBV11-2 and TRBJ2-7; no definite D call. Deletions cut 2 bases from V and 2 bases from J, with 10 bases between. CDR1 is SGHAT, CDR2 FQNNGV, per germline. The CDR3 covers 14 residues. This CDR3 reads CASSLQAKAYEQYF. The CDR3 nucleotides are TGTGCCAGCAGCTTACAGGCGAAAGCCTACGAGCAGTACTTC.

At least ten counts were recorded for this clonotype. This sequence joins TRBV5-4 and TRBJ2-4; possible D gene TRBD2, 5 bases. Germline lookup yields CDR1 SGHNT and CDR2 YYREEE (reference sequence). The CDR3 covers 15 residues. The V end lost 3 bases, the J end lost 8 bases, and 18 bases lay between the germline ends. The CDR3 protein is CASSSPRTPKDIQYF. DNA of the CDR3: TGTGCCAGCAGCTCACCCCGGACTCCAAAGGACATTCAGTACTTC.

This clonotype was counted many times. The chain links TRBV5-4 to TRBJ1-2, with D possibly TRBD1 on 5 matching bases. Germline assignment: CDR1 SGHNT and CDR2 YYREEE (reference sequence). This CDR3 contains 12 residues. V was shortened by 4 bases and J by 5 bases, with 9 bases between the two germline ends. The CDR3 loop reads CASSPGPYGYTF. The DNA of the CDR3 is TGTGCCAGCAGCCCGGGACCGTATGGCTACACCTTC.

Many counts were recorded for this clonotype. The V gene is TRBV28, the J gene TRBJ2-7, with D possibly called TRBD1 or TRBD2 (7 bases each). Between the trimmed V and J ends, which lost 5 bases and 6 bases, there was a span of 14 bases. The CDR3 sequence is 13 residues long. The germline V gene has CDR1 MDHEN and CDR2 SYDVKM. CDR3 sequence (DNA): TGTGCCAGCAGTCCCGACAGGGAGGGCGAGCAGTACTTC. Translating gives CASSPDREGEQYF.

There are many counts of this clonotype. CDR3 protein: CASSYSRNPSTDTQYF. The CDR3 coding sequence is TGTGCCAGCAGTTACTCGCGGAACCCTAGCACAGATACGCAGTATTTT. The J gene is TRBJ2-3, the V gene TRBV6-6, with D uncertain. The CDR3 has 16 residues. The germline gives CDR1 MNHNY, CDR2 SVGAGI (reference sequence). Trimming left V 0 bases short and J 0 bases short, with 10 bases between.

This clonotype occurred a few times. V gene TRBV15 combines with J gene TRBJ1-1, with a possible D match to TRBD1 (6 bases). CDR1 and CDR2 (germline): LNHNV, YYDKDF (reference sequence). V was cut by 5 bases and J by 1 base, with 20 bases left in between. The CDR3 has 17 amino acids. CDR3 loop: CATSGGHLSAGNTEAFF. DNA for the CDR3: TGTGCCACCAGCGGGGGACATCTCTCCGCCGGGAACACTGAAGCTTTCTTT.

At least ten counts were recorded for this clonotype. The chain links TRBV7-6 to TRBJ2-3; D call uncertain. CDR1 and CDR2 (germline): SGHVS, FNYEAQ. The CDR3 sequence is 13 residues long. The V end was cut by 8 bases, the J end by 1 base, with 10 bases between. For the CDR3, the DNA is TGTGCCAGCGGGGTTACACGCACAGATACGCAGTATTTT. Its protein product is CASGVTRTDTQYF.

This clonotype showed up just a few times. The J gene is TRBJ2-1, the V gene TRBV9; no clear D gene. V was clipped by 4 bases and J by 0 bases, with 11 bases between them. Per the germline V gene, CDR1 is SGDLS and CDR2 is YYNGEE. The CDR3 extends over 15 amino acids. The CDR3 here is CASSPWASSYNEQFF. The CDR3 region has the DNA TGTGCCAGCAGCCCTTGGGCAAGCTCCTACAATGAGCAGTTCTTC.

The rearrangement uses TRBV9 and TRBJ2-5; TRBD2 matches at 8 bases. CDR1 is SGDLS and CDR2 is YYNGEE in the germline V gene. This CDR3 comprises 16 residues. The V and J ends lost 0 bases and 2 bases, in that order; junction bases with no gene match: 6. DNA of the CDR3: TGTGCCAGCAGCGTAGATGTAGCGGGAAGTCAAGAGACCCAGTACTTC. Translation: CASSVDVAGSQETQYF.

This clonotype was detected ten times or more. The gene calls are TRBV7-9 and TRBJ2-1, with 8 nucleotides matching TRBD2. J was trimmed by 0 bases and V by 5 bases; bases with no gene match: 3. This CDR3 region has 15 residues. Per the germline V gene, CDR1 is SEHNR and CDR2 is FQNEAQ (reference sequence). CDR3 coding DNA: TGTGCCAGCAGCATGGGGACTAGCTCCTACAATGAGCAGTTCTTC. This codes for CASSMGTSSYNEQFF.

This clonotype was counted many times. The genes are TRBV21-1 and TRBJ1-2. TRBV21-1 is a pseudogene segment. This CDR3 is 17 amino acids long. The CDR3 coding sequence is TGTGCCAGCAGCAACAGGCAATATCGGCCATATAACTATGGCTACACCTTC. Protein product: CASSNRQYRPYNYGYTF.

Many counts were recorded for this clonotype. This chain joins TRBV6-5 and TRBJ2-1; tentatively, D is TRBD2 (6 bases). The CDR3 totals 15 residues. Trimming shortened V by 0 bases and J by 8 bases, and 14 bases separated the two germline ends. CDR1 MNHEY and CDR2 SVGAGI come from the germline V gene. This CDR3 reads CASSYSLGGGDEQFF. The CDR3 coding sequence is TGTGCCAGCAGTTACTCCCTCGGGGGAGGCGATGAGCAGTTCTTC.

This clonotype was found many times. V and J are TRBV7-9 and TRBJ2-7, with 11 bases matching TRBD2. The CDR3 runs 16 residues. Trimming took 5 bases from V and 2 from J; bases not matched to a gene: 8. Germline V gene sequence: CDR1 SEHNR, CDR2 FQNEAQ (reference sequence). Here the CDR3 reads CASSRLAGIPTYEQYF. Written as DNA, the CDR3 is TGTGCCAGCAGCCGACTAGCGGGGATCCCAACCTACGAGCAGTACTTC.

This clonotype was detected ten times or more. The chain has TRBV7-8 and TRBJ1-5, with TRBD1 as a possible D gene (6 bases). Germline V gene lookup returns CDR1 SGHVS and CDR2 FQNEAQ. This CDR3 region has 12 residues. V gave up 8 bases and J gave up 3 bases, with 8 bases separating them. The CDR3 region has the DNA TGTGCCAGCGGGGGGCCCAATCAGCCCCAGCATTTT. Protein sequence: CASGGPNQPQHF.

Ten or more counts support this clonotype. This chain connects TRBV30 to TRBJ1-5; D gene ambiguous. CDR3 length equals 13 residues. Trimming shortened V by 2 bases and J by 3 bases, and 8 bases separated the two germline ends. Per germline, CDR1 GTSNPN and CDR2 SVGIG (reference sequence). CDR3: CAWSYGFNQPQHF. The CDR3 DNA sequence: TGTGCCTGGAGTTACGGGTTCAATCAGCCCCAGCATTTT.

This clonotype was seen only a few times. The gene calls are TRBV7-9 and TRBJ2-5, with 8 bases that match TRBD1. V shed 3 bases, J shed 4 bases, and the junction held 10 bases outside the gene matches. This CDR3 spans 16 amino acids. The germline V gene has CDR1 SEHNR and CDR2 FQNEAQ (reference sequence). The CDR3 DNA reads TGTGCCAGCAGCTTGATCGCAGGGGGCTACGGAGAGACCCAGTACTTC. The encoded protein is CASSLIAGGYGETQYF.

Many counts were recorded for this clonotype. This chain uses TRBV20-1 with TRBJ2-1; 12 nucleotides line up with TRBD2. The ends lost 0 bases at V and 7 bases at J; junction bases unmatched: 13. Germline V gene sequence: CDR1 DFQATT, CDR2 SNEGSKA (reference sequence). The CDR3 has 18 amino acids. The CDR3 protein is CSARDLGSLAGGGNEQFF. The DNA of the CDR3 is TGCAGTGCTAGAGATCTGGGCTCCCTAGCGGGAGGGGGGAATGAGCAGTTCTTC.

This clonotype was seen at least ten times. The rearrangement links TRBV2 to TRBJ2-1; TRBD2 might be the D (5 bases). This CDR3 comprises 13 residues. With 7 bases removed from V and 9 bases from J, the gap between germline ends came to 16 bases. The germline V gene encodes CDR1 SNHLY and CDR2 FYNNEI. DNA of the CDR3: TGTGCCAGCAAAGGACTCATCCGGATTGAGCAGTTCTTC. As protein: CASKGLIRIEQFF.

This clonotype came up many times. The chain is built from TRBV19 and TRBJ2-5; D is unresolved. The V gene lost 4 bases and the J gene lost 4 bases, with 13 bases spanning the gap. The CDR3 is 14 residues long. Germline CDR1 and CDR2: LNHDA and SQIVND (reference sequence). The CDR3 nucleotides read TGTGCCAGTAGTAAGGATCCCGCCGGAGAGACCCAGTACTTC. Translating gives CASSKDPAGETQYF.